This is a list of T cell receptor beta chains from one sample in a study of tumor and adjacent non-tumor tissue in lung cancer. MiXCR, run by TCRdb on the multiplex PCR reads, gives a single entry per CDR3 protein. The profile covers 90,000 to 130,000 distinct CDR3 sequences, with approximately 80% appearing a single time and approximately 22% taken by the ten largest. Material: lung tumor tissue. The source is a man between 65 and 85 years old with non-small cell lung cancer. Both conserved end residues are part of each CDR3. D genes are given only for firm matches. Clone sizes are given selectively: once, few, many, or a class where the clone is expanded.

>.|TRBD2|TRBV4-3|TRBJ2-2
TGCACCAGCAGCCAAGACGGGACTAGCGGGAGAGGGGAGCCGTTTTTT
CTSSQDGTSGRGEPFF
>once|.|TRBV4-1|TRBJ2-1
TGCGCCAGCAGCCTGGGCTCGGGCGTCCAGGGACGGATAGCGTTGTGCTCCTACAATGAGCAGTTCTTC
CASSLGSGVQGRIALCSYNEQFF
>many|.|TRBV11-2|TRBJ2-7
TGTGCCAGCAGCCCTCCGTCCTACGAGCAGTACTTC
CASSPPSYEQYF
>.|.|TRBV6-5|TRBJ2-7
TGTGACAGCAGCCCCATGTTGGGCTACGAGCAATACTTC
CDSSPMLGYEQYF
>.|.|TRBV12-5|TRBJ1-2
TGTGCGAGTCTGGGGGGGAACTATGACTACACCTTC
CASLGGNYDYTF
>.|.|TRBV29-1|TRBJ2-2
TGCAGCGTCCTCGAATGGGGCACCCGGGAGCTGTTTTTC
CSVLEWGTRELFF
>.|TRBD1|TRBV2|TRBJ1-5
TGTGCCAGCAGTGAAGTAGTAGGGGGCGCCCATTTT
CASSEVVGGAHF
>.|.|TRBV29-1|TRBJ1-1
TGCAGCGTGTTTTCTGCGACCCGGGGCACTGAAGCTCTCTTC
CSVFSATRGTEALF
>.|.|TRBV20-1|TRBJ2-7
TGCAGTGCTAGAGATGGGGAAACAGACACTTACGAGCAGTACTTC
CSARDGETDTYEQYF
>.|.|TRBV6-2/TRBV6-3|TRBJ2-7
TGTGCCGGCGATGTGGGACTTCGAGCCTACGAGCAGTACTTC
CAGDVGLRAYEQYF
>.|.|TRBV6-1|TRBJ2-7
TGTGCCAGCAGTGATCTCTGGACAGCGACCTACGATCAGTACTTC
CASSDLWTATYDQYF
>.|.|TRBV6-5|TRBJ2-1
TGTGCCAGCAGATATGGGGGATCCTACAATGAGCAGTTCTTC
CASRYGGSYNEQFF
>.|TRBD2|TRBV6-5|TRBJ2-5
TGTGCCAGCAATTACTCTGTAGCGGGGGAAAAAGAGACCCAGTACTTC
CASNYSVAGEKETQYF
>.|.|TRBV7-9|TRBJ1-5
TGTACCAGCAGCTCCGGTACGGACAATCAGCCCCAGCATTTT
CTSSSGTDNQPQHF
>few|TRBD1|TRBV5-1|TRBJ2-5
TGCGCCAGCGGCTTGGGGGGACAGGGGCAAGAGACCCAGTACTTC
CASGLGGQGQETQYF
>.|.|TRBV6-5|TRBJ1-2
TGTGCTAGCAGACCTCCGACCGGGGGGCGAGGTTACTCTGGCTACACCTTC
CASRPPTGGRGYSGYTF
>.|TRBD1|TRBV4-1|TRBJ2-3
TGCGCCAGCAGCCAAGATGGCCCCATGGGCAGGGGGCTTACAGATGCGCAGTATTTT
CASSQDGPMGRGLTDAQYF
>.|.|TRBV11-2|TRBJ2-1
TGTGCCGGCAGTCATGGACAGATTTACAATGAGCACTTCTTC
CAGSHGQIYNEHFF
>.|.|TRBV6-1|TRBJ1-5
TGTGCCAGCAGTGAAGCAGGGGGGCGGCAGCCCCTGCATTTT
CASSEAGGRQPLHF
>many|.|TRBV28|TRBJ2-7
TGTGCCAGCAGTTTTCCAGGACCTTCCTACGAGCAGTACTTC
CASSFPGPSYEQYF
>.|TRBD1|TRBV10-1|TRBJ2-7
TGCGTCAGCAGTGTCCCGGGACAGGCCTGGGAGCAGTACTTC
CVSSVPGQAWEQYF
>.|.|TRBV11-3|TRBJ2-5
TGTGCCAGCAGCTTATGGAGTAGTCTGGACGAGACCCAATACTTC
CASSLWSSLDETQYF
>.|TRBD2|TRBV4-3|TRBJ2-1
TGTGCCGGCAGCCAAGACCCAGCGGGAGCTGGATACAATGAGCAGTCCTTC
CAGSQDPAGAGYNEQSF
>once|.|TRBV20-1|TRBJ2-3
TGCAGTGTTGAGACCGTGGCAGGGGCTTACACAGATACGCAGTATTTT
CSVETVAGAYTDTQYF
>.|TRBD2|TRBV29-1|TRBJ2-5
TGCAGAGTTGAATTATATTGGACTAGCGGGGGGAAACAAGAGACCCAGCACTTC
CRVELYWTSGGKQETQHF
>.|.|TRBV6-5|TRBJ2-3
TGTGCCAGCAGTTCCTCTTGGGGTAGTGTGACAACAGTTACGCAGTATTTT
CASSSSWGSVTTVTQYF
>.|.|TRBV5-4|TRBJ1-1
TGTGCCAGCAGATTGCTGGGGGGTTGGAACACTGAAGCTTTCTTT
CASRLLGGWNTEAFF
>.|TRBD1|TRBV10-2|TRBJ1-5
TGCGCCAGGAAAATTGACAGGGGTGGTAGCATTCAGCCCCAGCATTTT
CARKIDRGGSIQPQHF
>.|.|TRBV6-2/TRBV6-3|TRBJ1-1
TGTGCCAGCACCTACAAGGGGCGAACTGAAGCTTCCTTT
CASTYKGRTEASF
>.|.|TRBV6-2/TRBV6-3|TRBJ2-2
TGTGCCAGTAGTTCCTCAGACGGCCAAGAGACCGGGGAGCTGTTTTTT
CASSSSDGQETGELFF
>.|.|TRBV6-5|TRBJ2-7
TGTGCCAGCAGTTACGTGGGGGAGATCTACGAGCAGTACTTC
CASSYVGEIYEQYF
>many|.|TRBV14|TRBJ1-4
TGTGCCAGCAGCCTAACTCGGTGGTCAGGGCCCAGGGGAGCTAATGAAAAACTGTTTTTT
CASSLTRWSGPRGANEKLFF
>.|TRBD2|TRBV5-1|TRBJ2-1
TGCGCCAGCAGGGAATTGGGGCGGGAGAGTGACGATGAGCAATTCTTC
CASRELGRESDDEQFF
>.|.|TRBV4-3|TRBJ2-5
TGCGCTAGCAGCCAAGCCGAAGGTGTGGGACAAGAGACCCAGTACTTC
CASSQAEGVGQETQYF
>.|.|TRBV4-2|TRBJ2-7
TGTGCCAGCAGTCAAGCGGTACGTCGGCAGGTGGAAGACGAGGAGTACTTC
CASSQAVRRQVEDEEYF
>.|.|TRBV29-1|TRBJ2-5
TGCAGCGTTGAAGTCAGCGGAGAGACCCAATACTTC
CSVEVSGETQYF
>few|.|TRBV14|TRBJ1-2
TGTGCTAGCAACCAAACATATTTAGATGGCTACACCTTC
CASNQTYLDGYTF
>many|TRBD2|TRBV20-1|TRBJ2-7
TGCCGAAGCACCGTAGCGGGGAGTCACTACGAGCAGTACTTC
CRSTVAGSHYEQYF
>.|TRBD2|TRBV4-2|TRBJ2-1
TGTGCCAGCAGCCAAGACCTCGGGGGGGACGGCGATGAGCAGTTCTTC
CASSQDLGGDGDEQFF
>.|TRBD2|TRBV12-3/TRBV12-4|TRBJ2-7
TGTGACAGCAGCACGAGTAGCGGGAGAACGTACGAGCAGTACTTC
CDSSTSSGRTYEQYF
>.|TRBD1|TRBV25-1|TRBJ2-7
TGTGCCAGCGGTCCCCCGACCGGGACAGGGTGGGGAAGCGAGCAGTACTTC
CASGPPTGTGWGSEQYF
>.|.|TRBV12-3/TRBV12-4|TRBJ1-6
TGTGCCAACAGTCGGTCAGTTTATAATTCACCCCTCCACTTT
CANSRSVYNSPLHF
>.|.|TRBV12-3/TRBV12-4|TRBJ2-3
TGTGCTAGCAGTTTCGGAGAAACGCAGTTTTTT
CASSFGETQFF
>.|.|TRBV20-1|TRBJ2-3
TGCGGTGCTCCGCGTCGGTCCGGAGGCTTGACAGATACGCAGTATTTT
CGAPRRSGGLTDTQYF
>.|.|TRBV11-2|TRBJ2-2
TGTGCCAGCAGCTTAACGGGCACAGGGCTTGCCGGGGAGCTGTTTTTT
CASSLTGTGLAGELFF